This T cell receptor beta chain stems from a study of cytomegalovirus exposure and HLA in healthy donors. Study conclusions and caveats: The number of N-insertions in an Asian-associated ancestry cluster was reportedly below the roughly 700-donor mean in a later analysis. Researchers reported in a later analysis that a missense DCLRE1C variant was tied to TCR beta V- and J-gene trimming.

A remark on this clone: Antigen specificity is unknown.

The V segment lost 6 bases and the J segment 6 bases; nucleotides outside the gene matches: 13. CDR1 is SGHTA and CDR2 is FQGTGA in the germline V gene. The length of the CDR3 is 16 residues. Both 60 Vbeta primers and 13 Jbeta primers went into the PCR. The assay was immunoSEQ multiplex PCR, and TCRdb's table has in-frame clones only and misses some. The table lists roughly 33,000 clones, 80% of them singletons, with around 5.8% in the top ten. The chain uses TRBV7-3 and TRBJ1-1; TRBD1 agrees at 10 bases. Material: PBMCs. The source of this sequence is a male donor in good health and CMV-seronegative. CDR3 DNA: TGTGCCAGCAGTCCCGGGGAGGACAGGGGGAGGCCTGAAGCTTTCTTT. Translating gives CASSPGEDRGRPEAFF. Based on the CDR3 plus reference TRBV7-3 and TRBJ1-1, the full variable domain is GAGVSQTPSNKVTEKGKYVELRCDPISGHTALYWYRQSLGQGPEFLIYFQGTGAADDSGLPNDRFFAVRPEGSVSTLKIQRTERGDSAVYLCASSPGEDRGRPEAFFGQGTRLTVV.